A single sample gave rise to the 28 T cell receptor beta chains below, sequenced in a study of shared clonotypes between healthy human individuals. The method was immunoSEQ multiplex PCR; TCRdb's version includes in-frame clones alone and lacks a portion of them. The sample consists of a few million clones, about 92% of them appearing once. Material for sequencing was naive CD4+ T cells from PBMCs. As for subset: CD45RA+ positively selected. The origin of the receptors is a man younger than 35 in good health. Some clones in this sample may be carry-over from other donors' samples.

The rearrangement links TRBV19 to TRBJ2-1; D may be TRBD2 (7 bases). Germline assignment: CDR1 LNHDA and CDR2 SQIVND (reference sequence). Trimming removed 3 bases at V and 9 bases at J, with 15 bases between. This CDR3 has 14 amino acids. The CDR3 loop is CASSIIRGAGEQFF. For the CDR3, the DNA is TGTGCCAGTAGTATTATTCGGGGGGCCGGTGAGCAGTTCTTC.

This chain joins TRBV5-1 and TRBJ2-7, with D unresolved. Trimming cost V 3 bases and J 2 bases, with 12 bases left between them. The germline V gene encodes CDR1 SGHRS and CDR2 YFSETQ. The CDR3 totals 14 residues. The CDR3 DNA reads as TGCGCCAGCAGCTCCCCAGACTCGACCTACGAGCAGTACTTC. It translates to CASSSPDSTYEQYF. The entire variable domain, with the rest obtained from reference TRBV5-1 and TRBJ2-7, is as follows: KAGVTQTPRYLIKTRGQQVTLSCSPISGHRSVSWYQQTPGQGLQFLFEYFSETQRNKGNFPGRFSGRQFSNSRSEMNVSTLELGDSALYLCASSSPDSTYEQYFGPGTRLTVT.

The chain has TRBV2 and TRBJ2-3, with TRBD1 matching 8 bases. Germline CDR1 and CDR2: SNHLY and FYNNEI. Trimming took 7 bases from V and 1 from J; bases not matched to a gene: 7. The CDR3 is made up of 15 amino acids. The CDR3 DNA reads TGTGCCAGCACTCAACAGGGGGATCGCACAGATACGCAGTATTTT. As protein: CASTQQGDRTDTQYF.

This chain connects TRBV5-1 to TRBJ2-3; no clear D gene. The CDR3 consists of 12 residues. V dropped 0 bases and J dropped 8 bases, with 7 bases sitting between them. The germline V gene has CDR1 SGHRS and CDR2 YFSETQ. CDR3 nucleotides: TGCGCCAGCAGCTTGGAGGTTGGTACGCAGTATTTT. It is translated as CASSLEVGTQYF.

The gene calls are TRBV11-2 and TRBJ1-1; possibly TRBD1 for D (5 bases). Looked up from germline, CDR1 is SGHAT and CDR2 is FQNNGV. The CDR3 runs 19 residues. Trimming cost V 2 bases and J 1 base, with 23 bases left between them. This CDR3 reads CASSLKSGGEDFSNTEAFF. The CDR3 DNA reads TGTGCCAGCAGCTTAAAAAGCGGAGGGGAGGACTTCTCGAACACTGAAGCTTTCTTT.

V gene TRBV28 combines with J gene TRBJ2-7; no firm D call. This CDR3 has 14 residues. Germline CDR1 MDHEN, CDR2 SYDVKM. The germline V and J ends were trimmed by 7 bases and 4 bases, with 17 bases remaining between them. The CDR3, as DNA: TGTGCCAGCACCCCGTCGATAGGTGGTTACGAGCAGTACTTC. It codes for CASTPSIGGYEQYF.

This chain uses TRBV4-1 with TRBJ1-2; D is possibly TRBD1 (5 bases). Trimming took 1 base from V and 4 from J, leaving 10 bases between them. The CDR3 contains 14 residues. Germline-derived CDR1 and CDR2 are MGHRA and YSYEKL. This CDR3 reads CASSQVSGLYGYTF. The CDR3 DNA is TGCGCCAGCAGCCAAGTTTCGGGACTCTATGGCTACACCTTC.

On this clone: The sample carries other DNA sequences with the same CDR3. The V and J genes are TRBV5-1 and TRBJ2-5; 14 bases are shared with TRBD2. Trimming took 0 bases from V and 2 from J; bases not matched to a gene: 0. The CDR3 length is 16 residues. Germline-derived CDR1 and CDR2 are SGHRS and YFSETQ. In DNA, the CDR3 is TGCGCCAGCAGCTTGGGACTAGCGGGAGGGCAAGAGACCCAGTACTTC. Its protein is CASSLGLAGGQETQYF.

V is TRBV28 and J is TRBJ2-7; a possible D gene is TRBD1 (5 bases). The CDR3 consists of 13 residues. V lost 2 bases to trimming and J lost 5 bases, with 10 bases between them. Germline-derived CDR1 and CDR2 are MDHEN and SYDVKM. CDR3 sequence: CASSLQGRNEQYF. The CDR3 DNA reads as TGTGCCAGCAGTTTACAGGGTCGCAACGAGCAGTACTTC.

V gene TRBV15 combines with J gene TRBJ2-7; TRBD2 is a possible D gene (6 bases). CDR3 length equals 18 residues. In germline, CDR1 is LNHNV, CDR2 YYDKDF (reference sequence). V was pared by 2 bases and J by 0 bases, with 20 bases between. The CDR3 sequence is CATSRPPRGIADSYEQYF. The CDR3 region has the DNA TGTGCCACCAGCAGACCCCCGAGAGGGATAGCGGACTCCTACGAGCAGTACTTC.

V is TRBV10-3 and J is TRBJ1-1; D perhaps matches TRBD1 (5 bases). The CDR3 has 13 residues. Germline CDR1 reads ENHRY; CDR2 reads SYGVKD. Trimming shortened V by 6 bases and J by 9 bases, and 17 bases separated the two germline ends. The CDR3 protein is CAISGRANDQAFF. The CDR3 nucleotides are TGTGCCATCAGCGGCAGGGCGAATGATCAAGCTTTCTTT.

The chain links TRBV6-1 to TRBJ2-3, with unresolved D. Trimming removed 2 bases at V and 7 bases at J, with 13 bases between. Germline-derived CDR1 and CDR2 are MNHNS and SASEGT. The CDR3 sequence is 14 residues long. CDR3 sequence: CASSERWGINTQYF. CDR3 bases: TGTGCCAGCAGTGAAAGGTGGGGTATTAATACGCAGTATTTT.

The chain uses TRBV23-1 and TRBJ1-4; D unresolved. TRBV23-1 is placed among ORFs of uncertain function. V shed 8 bases and J shed 5 bases, with 15 bases lying between them. CDR3 length: 14 residues. CDR3 protein: CASDIQTGNEKLFF. The DNA for the CDR3 is TGCGCCAGCGATATACAGACGGGAAATGAAAAACTGTTTTTT.

The sample holds one count of this clone. The chain combines TRBV25-1 with TRBJ1-1; the D is unclear. Trimming left V 4 bases short and J 7 bases short, with 10 bases between. CDR3 size: 12 residues. The germline gives CDR1 MGHDK, CDR2 SYGVNS. The CDR3 protein is CASSGASVEAFF. The CDR3, as DNA: TGTGCCAGCAGTGGAGCTTCGGTTGAAGCTTTCTTT.

About this clone: The same CDR3 also results from other DNA sequences found in this sample. The rearrangement uses TRBV9 and TRBJ2-1, with TRBD2 matching 10 bases. Germline V gene lookup returns CDR1 SGDLS and CDR2 YYNGEE. The CDR3 totals 14 residues. V was pared by 2 bases and J by 5 bases, with 1 base of the junction left unmatched. CDR3 DNA sequence: TGTGCCAGCAGCGTCACTAGCGGGAACAATGAGCAGTTCTTC. As protein: CASSVTSGNNEQFF.

This rearrangement joins TRBV6-5 to TRBJ2-1; no definite D call. The CDR3 is 16 residues long. Germline assignment: CDR1 MNHEY and CDR2 SVGAGI. V gave up 0 bases and J gave up 9 bases, with 18 bases separating them. CDR3 residues: CASSYSQTSAWGEQFF. CDR3 sequence (DNA): TGTGCCAGCAGTTACTCCCAGACTTCAGCTTGGGGTGAGCAGTTCTTC.

The rearrangement uses TRBV18 and TRBJ2-1; 13 bases are a match to TRBD2. This CDR3 contains 16 residues. With 0 bases clipped from V and 6 bases from J, the junction kept 2 bases outside the gene matches. The germline CDR1 and CDR2 sequences are KGHSH and LQKENI. CDR3 region: CASSPPGLAGINEQFF. In DNA, the CDR3 is TGTGCCAGCTCACCACCGGGACTAGCGGGAATCAATGAGCAGTTCTTC. The variable domain in full, with the rest retrieved from reference TRBV18 and TRBJ2-1, is NAGVMQNPRHLVRRRGQEARLRCSPMKGHSHVYWYRQLPEEGLKFMVYLQKENIIDESGMPKERFSAEFPKEGPSILRIQQVVRGDSAAYFCASSPPGLAGINEQFFGPGTRLTVL.

V gene TRBV13 combines with J gene TRBJ1-1; 7 bases are shared with TRBD1. J gave up 1 base and V 4 bases, and 3 bases lay outside the gene matches. CDR1 is PRHDT and CDR2 is FYEKMQ in the germline V gene (reference sequence). CDR3 length: 14 amino acids. DNA of the CDR3: TGTGCCAGCAGCTCCAGACAGGGGAACACTGAAGCTTTCTTT. Amino acids: CASSSRQGNTEAFF.

The CDR3 DNA is TGTGCCAGCAGCGTAGCTAGGGGAACTAGCGTAACAGATACGCAGTATTTT. Translation: CASSVARGTSVTDTQYF. This chain uses TRBV9 with TRBJ2-3; TRBD2 matches 7 bases. In germline, CDR1 is SGDLS, CDR2 YYNGEE. V gave up 0 bases and J gave up 3 bases; unmatched junction bases: 10. The CDR3 has 17 residues. Full variable domain (rest looked up from reference TRBV9 and TRBJ2-3): DSGVTQTPKHLITATGQRVTLRCSPRSGDLSVYWYQQSLDQGLQFLIQYYNGEERAKGNILERFSAQQFPDLHSELNLSSLELGDSALYFCASSVARGTSVTDTQYFGPGTRLTVL.

This clone was recorded only once. The chain is built from TRBV2 and TRBJ2-1; the D is unclear. The CDR3 totals 14 residues. Germline V gene data show CDR1 as SNHLY and CDR2 as FYNNEI. The germline V and J ends were trimmed by 3 bases and 3 bases, with 9 bases remaining between them. The CDR3 DNA reads TGTGCCAGCAGTGACGGATACAGCTACAATGAGCAGTTCTTC. Translated: CASSDGYSYNEQFF.

This chain uses TRBV7-2 with TRBJ2-1; 13 nucleotides line up with TRBD2. With 4 bases clipped from V and 12 bases from J, the junction kept 12 bases outside the gene matches. CDR1 and CDR2 (germline): SGHTA, FQGNSA. The CDR3 is 16 amino acids. CDR3 amino acids: CASSSTGTSGIPGQFF. CDR3 nucleotide sequence: TGTGCCAGCAGCTCAACCGGGACTAGCGGGATCCCTGGGCAGTTCTTC.

J is TRBJ2-1 and V is TRBV7-3; 9 bases fit TRBD2. J gave up 0 bases and V 1 base, and 4 bases lay outside the gene matches. The CDR3 loop spans 17 amino acids. Germline V gives CDR1 SGHTA, CDR2 FQGTGA. In DNA, the CDR3 is TGTGCCAGCAGCTTAAGTGGTAGCGGGAGCTCCTACAATGAGCAGTTCTTC. Translated, it gives CASSLSGSGSSYNEQFF.

The chain couples TRBV5-8 to TRBJ1-5; D not certain. V gave up 0 bases and J gave up 6 bases, with 16 bases separating them. Germline lookup yields CDR1 SGHTS and CDR2 YDEGEE. The CDR3 is 16 residues long. The CDR3: CASSLGSRTGGQPQHF. The DNA for the CDR3 is TGTGCCAGCAGCTTGGGGAGCAGGACCGGTGGTCAGCCCCAGCATTTT.

This chain joins TRBV28 and TRBJ1-2; D is uncertain. Germline values: CDR1 MDHEN, CDR2 SYDVKM. Trimming shortened V by 7 bases and J by 4 bases, and 22 bases separated the two germline ends. The CDR3 totals 16 residues. For the CDR3, the DNA is TGTGCCAGCACACAGCCACACCCAGATACGCCCTATGGCTACACCTTC. It specifies CASTQPHPDTPYGYTF.

Details on this clone: The same CDR3 arises from other DNA sequences in this sample as well. The chain links TRBV30 to TRBJ1-3; unclear D gene. Germline V CDR1 and CDR2: GTSNPN, SVGIG (reference sequence). V lost 3 bases, J lost 1 base, and 7 bases lay in between. This CDR3 region has 13 residues. CDR3 region: CAWSGQSGNTIYF. For the CDR3, the DNA is TGTGCCTGGAGCGGTCAATCTGGAAACACCATATATTTT.

The chain recombines TRBV9 with TRBJ2-1; 10 bases map to TRBD2. The V and J ends lost 0 bases and 7 bases, in that order; junction bases with no gene match: 7. Germline V gene data show CDR1 as SGDLS and CDR2 as YYNGEE. This CDR3 has 16 amino acids. The DNA of the CDR3 is TGTGCCAGCAGCGTAGTGGCTAGCGGGAGTAAGAATGAGCAGTTCTTC. Encoded protein: CASSVVASGSKNEQFF.

The V and J genes are TRBV7-9 and TRBJ1-1, with D possibly being TRBD1 (5 bases). In germline, CDR1 is SEHNR, CDR2 FQNEAQ (reference sequence). CDR3 length: 14 residues. V dropped 4 bases and J dropped 4 bases, with 13 bases sitting between them. The CDR3 here is CASSSRGGGTEAFF. CDR3 in DNA: TGTGCCAGCAGCTCGCGGGGCGGTGGCACTGAAGCTTTCTTT.

The chain couples TRBV7-2 to TRBJ2-7; TRBD2 aligns across 9 bases. From germline, CDR1 is SGHTA and CDR2 FQGNSA. The CDR3 sequence is 16 residues long. The junction had 12 bases not matched to a gene; V was cut back by 6 bases and J by 3 bases. CDR3 coding DNA: TGTGCCAGCAGTATACCCCGTGCTAGCGGGATCTACGAGCAGTACTTC. It translates to CASSIPRASGIYEQYF. The full variable domain, completed using reference TRBV7-2 and TRBJ2-7, is GAGVSQSPSNKVTEKGKDVELRCDPISGHTALYWYRQSLGQGLEFLIYFQGNSAPDKSGLPSDRFSAERTGGSVSTLTIQRTQQEDSAVYLCASSIPRASGIYEQYFGPGTRLTVT.